This T cell receptor beta chain originates from a study of regulatory T cells in long-lasting Graves disease. V lost 10 bases, J lost 3 bases, and 8 bases stayed unmatched. Germline V CDR1 and CDR2: MNHNS, SASEGT. The length of the CDR3 is 14 residues. To make TCR beta libraries, researchers used iRepertoire HTBI primers and Arm-PCR of CDR3 regions. TCRdb called the multiplex PCR reads again in MiXCR, with one record for every CDR3 protein. The sample contains 500,000 to 700,000 distinct CDR3 sequences, 16% of which appear only once. Time point of the sample: newly diagnosed GD, antithyroid drugs for less than 3 months. Extracted RNA from PBMCs served as the source of the TCR library. In its sample, this clonotype was seen once. A much larger clone lies one base from this, so it may be a read error. These sequences were also reported in another study, on T cells in Graves' hyperthyroidism and ophthalmopathy.

This rearrangement joins TRBV6-1 to TRBJ1-1; 10 bases fit TRBD1. The origin of this receptor is a woman in her twenties or thirties with Graves disease. This specimen was peripheral blood mononuclear cells (PBMCs), taken at new diagnosis, from a patient treated with antithyroid drugs. CDR3 protein: CANVRDRGYTEAFF. The CDR3 DNA follows: TGTGCCAACGTGCGGGACAGGGGATACACTGAAGCTTTCTTT.